The clone carrying this T cell receptor beta chain was seen a single time. Its antigen is unidentified. With 2 bases removed from V and 7 bases from J, the gap between germline ends came to 16 bases. CDR1 is SGHRS and CDR2 is YFSETQ in the germline V gene. The CDR3 consists of 15 residues. These data come from a study of tumor-infiltrating lymphocytes in localized non-small cell lung cancer. General study points: Immunotypes IM1 and IM2 had similar TCR-derived T-cell fractions. Different pieces of the same tissue went to different assays, confounding technical variation with intratumor heterogeneity.

Here immunoSEQ multiplex PCR was the method, and the copy in TCRdb shows in-frame clones only, minus some. Of some 29,000 clones listed, 70% to 90% are singletons. The rearrangement joins TRBV5-1 to TRBJ2-1, with D unresolved. Source material: lung tumor tissue. This TCR came from a human donor with non-small cell lung cancer. In DNA form, the CDR3 reads TGCGCCAGCAGCTTCTCGCGGCCGCCAAGGAATGAGCAGTTCTTC. The encoded protein is CASSFSRPPRNEQFF. The full variable domain, in which reference TRBV5-1 and TRBJ2-1 provide the parts outside the CDR3, is KAGVTQTPRYLIKTRGQQVTLSCSPISGHRSVSWYQQTPGQGLQFLFEYFSETQRNKGNFPGRFSGRQFSNSRSEMNVSTLELGDSALYLCASSFSRPPRNEQFFGPGTRLTVL.